A single sample gave rise to the 31 T cell receptor beta chains below, sequenced in a study of esophageal squamous cell carcinoma under preoperative chemotherapy. Time point here: before preoperative PTX-NDP chemotherapy. Each CDR3 protein gets one entry after TCRdb re-called the PCR reads with MiXCR. The sample has tens of thousands of distinct CDR3 sequences, roughly 50% seen once. The specimen was obtained from a patient given preoperative chemotherapy. These receptors were obtained from a human donor with esophageal squamous cell carcinoma. The donor label of this sample is uncertain.

A word on this clonotype: Since no conserved phenylalanine or tryptophan closes the CDR3, a read error is the likely cause. The DNA is omitted, as the CDR3 cannot be located on it reliably, and the CDR3 follows TCRdb's listing. The chain combines TRBV7-6 with TRBJ2-5; the D segment call TRBD1 is taken from the table without a DNA check. Germline V CDR1 and CDR2: SGHVS, FNYEAQ. The CDR3 region is 14 residues in length, termini included. The CDR3 sequence is CASSLDGRQATWLS.

The sample holds a few counts of this clonotype. The chain carries TRBV11-3 and TRBJ2-2; D not certain. The CDR3 consists of 15 residues. V dropped 2 bases and J dropped 6 bases, with 13 bases sitting between them. The germline V gene has CDR1 SGHNT and CDR2 YENEEA. The CDR3 sequence is CASSLRSPMAGELFF. CDR3 DNA: TGTGCCAGCAGCTTAAGATCGCCCATGGCCGGGGAGCTGTTTTTT.

This clonotype came up a few times. The chain carries TRBV7-3 and TRBJ2-7; D might be TRBD1 (5 bases). CDR1 is SGHTA, CDR2 FQGTGA, per germline. The CDR3 loop spans 14 amino acids. Trimming pared 1 base from V and 2 bases from J, leaving 9 bases between. This CDR3 reads CASSLKQETYEQYF. The DNA for the CDR3 is TGTGCCAGCAGCTTAAAACAGGAAACCTACGAGCAGTACTTC.

This clonotype was found many times. V is TRBV6-1 and J is TRBJ2-5; D is unclear. Near its end, the DNA agrees better with TRBJ2-7, so the J call may be wrong. Looked up from germline, CDR1 is MNHNS and CDR2 is SASEGT. This CDR3 region has 13 residues. The CDR3 sequence is CASRADTPGEQYF. As DNA, the CDR3 is TGTGCCAGCAGAGCCGACACCCCAGGCGAGCAGTACTTC.

This clonotype was seen ten or more times. The chain carries TRBV7-2 and TRBJ2-1, with D unclear. The CDR3 extends over 11 amino acids. V was trimmed by 5 bases and J by 9 bases, leaving 8 bases between them. CDR1 SGHTA and CDR2 FQGNSA come from the germline V gene. The CDR3 nucleotides read TGTGCCAGCAGCGCCTTCAGTGAGCAGTTCTTC. Translation: CASSAFSEQFF.

This clonotype was seen more than once but under ten times. The chain links TRBV7-3 to TRBJ2-5; D perhaps matches TRBD1 (6 bases). CDR3 length: 14 residues. Trimming removed 5 bases at V and 1 base at J, with 11 bases between. Germline V gene data show CDR1 as SGHTA and CDR2 as FQGTGA. The CDR3 protein is CASSPQGFQETQYF. CDR3 nucleotide sequence: TGTGCCAGCAGCCCACAGGGTTTCCAAGAGACCCAGTACTTC.

Concerning this clonotype: This CDR3 fails to terminate in the conserved phenylalanine or tryptophan, so it likely reflects a read error. The DNA is omitted, as the CDR3 cannot be located on it reliably, and the CDR3 follows TCRdb's listing. The chain recombines TRBV7-9 with TRBJ2-5; the table's D call of TRBD1 was not tested on the DNA. CDR1 is SEHNR and CDR2 is FQNEAQ in the germline V gene (reference sequence). Inclusive of both ends, the CDR3 amounts to 16 amino acids. CDR3: CASSQGGGGSQETRYL.

The J gene is TRBJ2-5, the V gene TRBV10-2, with 8 bases aligning to TRBD2. The end of the DNA is better explained by TRBJ2-7, so the J call may be wrong. The CDR3 loop spans 14 amino acids. Germline V gene sequence: CDR1 WSHSY, CDR2 SAAADI. The CDR3 DNA reads as TGCGCCAGCAGGAGCGGGAGATTGTTCGACGAGCAGTACTTC. The encoded protein is CASRSGRLFDEQYF.

For this clonotype: Germline and junction disagree at one end, which may indicate a read error. The chain couples TRBV7-2 to TRBJ2-5; 8 positions match TRBD2. Germline-derived CDR1 and CDR2 are SGHTA and FQGNSA. The CDR3 has 15 residues. CDR3 nucleotide sequence: TGTGCCAGCAGCTACGGGGGGGCGCAGCCAGATACCCAGTATTTC. This encodes CASSYGGAQPDTQYF.

V usage is TRBV7-3 and J usage is TRBJ2-4; 9 bases align to TRBD2. The CDR3 totals 17 residues. V trimming: 3 bases; J trimming: 13 bases; junction bases outside the gene matches: 19. Germline assignment: CDR1 SGHTA and CDR2 FQGTGA. The CDR3: CASSFVPAGGDKNTQYF. CDR3 sequence (DNA): TGTGCCAGCAGCTTCGTGCCGGCGGGAGGGGACAAAAACACCCAGTACTTC.

This clonotype was recorded many times. It may be a read error: a sequence one base away is much more abundant. The chain recombines TRBV6-2 or TRBV6-3 with TRBJ2-1; 7 bases line up with TRBD2. TRBJ2-7 explains the end of the DNA better; the J call may be wrong. The CDR3 is made up of 17 amino acids. Germline CDR1 and CDR2: MNHEY and SVGEGT. CDR3 amino acids: CASSSWGRAFISNEQYF. The CDR3 nucleotides are TGTGCCAGCAGTTCTTGGGGGAGGGCTTTTATTTCTAATGAGCAGTACTTC.

The table lists this clonotype with a few counts. The chain combines TRBV12-3 or TRBV12-4 with TRBJ2-3, with D perhaps matching TRBD1 (5 bases). Trimming removed 6 bases at V and 1 base at J, with 20 bases between. The CDR3 has 17 amino acids. The CDR3 spells CASSPPGPGIGTDTQYF. The DNA for the CDR3 is TGTGCCAGCAGCCCCCCCGGGCCAGGGATAGGCACAGATACGCAGTATTTT.

Regarding this clonotype: This is likely a read error, given that the CDR3 carries no conserved phenylalanine or tryptophan at its end. Because the CDR3's place on the DNA is in doubt, the DNA is left out and the CDR3 is given as listed by TCRdb. The V call is TRBV7-6, the J call TRBJ2-5. Germline V gene lookup returns CDR1 SGHVS and CDR2 FNYEAQ. Counting both end residues, the CDR3 totals 15 amino acids. CDR3 sequence reads: CASSLGGGAQATRYS.

The chain links TRBV7-2 to TRBJ2-2, with D tentatively TRBD2 (6 bases). The DNA end lines up better with TRBJ2-3; the J call may be wrong. This CDR3 comprises 15 residues. The germline CDR1 and CDR2 sequences are SGHTA and FQGNSA. The CDR3 reads CASSLLAGSTGAQYF. The CDR3 DNA sequence: TGTGCCAGCAGCCTCCTGGCGGGAAGCACCGGGGCGCAGTATTTT.

V usage is TRBV12-3 or TRBV12-4 and J usage is TRBJ1-4; D is possibly TRBD1 (6 bases). This CDR3 has 15 amino acids. The V gene lost 5 bases and the J gene lost 7 bases, with 17 bases spanning the gap. CDR3 bases: TGTGCCAGCAGTAGGGTGACAGGTGGTTTTGAAAAACTGTTTTTT. Protein: CASSRVTGGFEKLFF.

As concerns this clonotype: Mismatch with germline at one junction end may stem from a read error. The gene calls are TRBV12-3 or TRBV12-4 and TRBJ2-1; no firm D call. CDR3 size: 12 residues. The CDR3 loop reads CARSLGKNAQFF. The CDR3, as DNA: TGTGCCCGCAGTTTGGGCAAAAATGCGCAGTTCTTC.

The sample holds a few counts of this clonotype. CDR3 coding DNA: TGCGCCAGCAGCTTGCTCCCAAACCAAGAGACCCAGTACTTC. It encodes CASSLLPNQETQYF. The V call is TRBV5-1, the J call TRBJ2-5; D is unclear. The V gene lost 1 base and the J gene lost 0 bases, with 7 bases spanning the gap. Germline values: CDR1 SGHRS, CDR2 YFSETQ. The CDR3 runs 14 residues.

This chain joins TRBV7-2 and TRBJ2-3, with D unresolved. The CDR3 sequence is 13 residues long. V was trimmed by 7 bases and J by 3 bases, leaving 11 bases between them. The germline CDR1 and CDR2 sequences are SGHTA and FQGNSA. CDR3 coding DNA: TGTGCCAGCAACGAGATCGGGACAGATACGCAGTATTTT. Translation: CASNEIGTDTQYF.

CDR3: CASSLYGFSNNYGYTF. For the CDR3, the DNA is TGTGCCAGCAGCTTGTACGGGTTTTCTAATAACTATGGCTACACCTTC. The chain couples TRBV5-6 to TRBJ1-2; D is unresolved. The V gene's germline CDR1 is SGHDT and CDR2 YYEEEE. V was pared by 1 base and J by 1 base, with 14 bases between. CDR3 length equals 16 residues.

This clonotype was picked up a small number of times. This rearrangement joins TRBV7-2 to TRBJ2-4; 8 bases are shared with TRBD2. This CDR3 is 16 amino acids long. V shed 0 bases and J 12 bases; nucleotides not matched to a gene: 13. The germline gives CDR1 SGHTA, CDR2 FQGNSA. CDR3 residues: CASSLAGRGAKETQYF. DNA for the CDR3: TGTGCCAGCAGCTTAGCGGGGCGGGGGGCCAAAGAGACTCAGTACTTC. Full variable domain (rest looked up from reference TRBV7-2 and TRBJ2-4): GAGVSQSPSNKVTEKGKDVELRCDPISGHTALYWYRQSLGQGLEFLIYFQGNSAPDKSGLPSDRFSAERTGGSVSTLTIQRTQQEDSAVYLCASSLAGRGAKETQYFGAGTRLSVL.

The chain carries TRBV6-2 or TRBV6-3 and TRBJ2-3; 9 bases align to TRBD2. CDR1 is MNHEY and CDR2 is SVGEGT in the germline V gene. V lost 6 bases, J lost 5 bases, and 9 bases stayed unmatched. The CDR3 consists of 15 residues. CDR3 loop: CASRPSGRRGDTQYF. The CDR3 DNA reads TGTGCCAGCAGACCAAGCGGGAGGAGGGGAGATACGCAGTATTTT.

Turning to this clonotype: The junction and the germline gene differ at one end; a read error may be behind it. The V gene is TRBV7-9, the J gene TRBJ2-5; the match to TRBD2 covers 8 bases. CDR3 size: 14 residues. Germline loops: CDR1 SEHNR, CDR2 FQNEAQ (reference sequence). CDR3 bases: TGTGCCAGCAGCTTAATGGAACTAGCGGAGACCCTGAATTTC. Encoded protein: CASSLMELAETLNF.

The rearrangement links TRBV7-6 to TRBJ2-5; 8 nucleotides align to TRBD2. Germline CDR1 and CDR2: SGHVS and FNYEAQ. This CDR3 is 14 amino acids long. The CDR3 sequence: CAGSGGGVRETQYF. DNA of the CDR3: TGTGCGGGCAGCGGGGGCGGTGTACGGGAGACCCAGTACTTC.

This clonotype was seen repeatedly, ten times or more. The chain recombines TRBV11-2 with TRBJ2-5, with 8 bases matching TRBD2. CDR3 length: 15 residues. Germline V gives CDR1 SGHAT, CDR2 FQNNGV. V was clipped by 7 bases and J by 11 bases; unmatched bases: 18. The CDR3 DNA follows: TGTGCCAGCACCTTCGCGGGACTAGGGTTAGGGGAGCAGTACTTC. It specifies CASTFAGLGLGEQYF.

The chain combines TRBV7-3 with TRBJ2-3; 7 bases agree with TRBD2. The end of the DNA fits TRBJ2-7 better, so the J call may be wrong. CDR3 length: 16 residues. The germline V gene has CDR1 SGHTA and CDR2 FQGTGA. The CDR3 loop reads CASSLLGGCAKDTQYF. The CDR3 DNA is TGTGCCAGCAGTTTATTGGGGGGGTGCGCCAAAGATACGCAGTACTTC.

This clonotype was counted a single time. Lacking the conserved final phenylalanine or tryptophan, this CDR3 likely reflects a read error. It is unclear where the CDR3 begins or ends on the DNA, so no DNA is shown, and the CDR3 is as TCRdb lists it. The chain uses TRBV7-6 and TRBJ2-5. CDR1 and CDR2 (germline): SGHVS, FNYEAQ. The CDR3 spans 14 residues, counting both ends. This chain's CDR3 is CASSLGGHQETQYL.

Here the CDR3 reads CASVNSGSTGELFF. For the CDR3, the DNA is TGTGCCAGTGTTAATAGCGGGAGCACCGGGGAGCTGTTTTTT. The chain recombines TRBV19 with TRBJ2-2; TRBD2 matches 9 bases. The CDR3 is 14 amino acids. V trimming: 8 bases; J trimming: 4 bases; junction bases outside the gene matches: 5. Germline values: CDR1 LNHDA, CDR2 SQIVND (reference sequence). The complete variable domain, with remaining parts taken from reference TRBV19 and TRBJ2-2, reads DGGITQSPKYLFRKEGQNVTLSCEQNLNHDAMYWYRQDPGQGLRLIYYSQIVNDFQKGDIAEGYSVSREKKESFPLTVTSAQKNPTAFYLCASVNSGSTGELFFGEGSRLTVL.

Only a few counts were recorded for this clonotype. It may be a read error: a sequence one base away is much more abundant. The chain uses TRBV7-9 and TRBJ2-5; 7 bases fit TRBD2. Germline V gene data show CDR1 as SEHNR and CDR2 as FQNEAQ (reference sequence). Unmatched junction bases numbered 24, after V lost 6 bases and J lost 11 bases. The length of the CDR3 is 17 residues. The CDR3 DNA follows: TGTGCCAGCAGGATGGAGGGAGGGAGGGCCGCATCAAATGAGCAGTACTTC. Its translation: CASRMEGGRAASNEQYF.

This clonotype was detected a few times. The V call is TRBV12-3 or TRBV12-4, the J call TRBJ2-1; TRBD1 aligns across 8 bases. Trimming took 7 bases from V and 11 from J; bases not matched to a gene: 7. The length of the CDR3 is 12 residues. This CDR3 reads CASTQTGGKQFF. CDR3 nucleotide sequence: TGTGCCAGCACCCAAACAGGGGGTAAGCAGTTCTTC.

There are a few counts of this clonotype. The chain links TRBV7-9 to TRBJ2-1; 9 bases are shared with TRBD1. Germline values: CDR1 SEHNR, CDR2 FQNEAQ (reference sequence). This CDR3 comprises 14 residues. The ends lost 6 bases at V and 9 bases at J; junction bases unmatched: 9. CDR3 sequence reads: CASSSDRGLGEQFF. The CDR3 nucleotides read TGTGCCAGCAGTTCGGACAGGGGTTTGGGTGAGCAGTTCTTC.

The genes are TRBV6-5 and TRBJ2-4, with D perhaps matching TRBD1 (6 bases). The J call is doubtful: the DNA matches TRBJ2-5 better. CDR1 MNHEY and CDR2 SVGAGI come from the germline V gene. The CDR3 loop spans 15 amino acids. The CDR3 nucleotides read TGTGCCAGCAGTTACGGGGGCCGAGACCAAGAGACCCAGTACTTC. The encoded protein is CASSYGGRDQETQYF.